Listed below are T cell receptor beta chains from one sample, sequenced in a study of shared clonotypes between healthy human individuals. TCRdb keeps only in-frame clones here, not all; method: immunoSEQ multiplex PCR. The data show some 2.4 million clones, 90% to 95% seen once. The sequenced material came from naive CD4+ T cells from PBMCs. These TCRs come from a man younger than 35 in good health. Some clones in this sample may be carry-over from other donors' samples. Each CDR3 is given with its conserved first and last residue. The D gene is left open where the match is weak. Not every row has a clone size; where given, it reads once, few, many or a size class.

D: TRBD1; J: TRBJ2-7; V: TRBV18; length: 15; size: NA; DNA: TGTGCCAGCTCACCACCTCGGACAGGAGGTACCGAGCAGTACTTC; CDR3: CASSPPRTGGTEQYF
D: TRBD2; J: TRBJ2-7; V: TRBV11-2; length: 15; size: NA; DNA: TGTGCCAGCAGCTTATTAGCGGGAGGCTACTACGAGCAGTACTTC; CDR3: CASSLLAGGYYEQYF
D: NA; J: TRBJ1-4; V: TRBV10-3; length: 13; size: NA; DNA: TGTGCCACCGCAAGGGCAACTAATGAAAAACTGTTTTTT; CDR3: CATARATNEKLFF
D: NA; J: TRBJ1-1; V: TRBV5-1; length: 13; size: NA; DNA: TGCGCCAGCAGCCGCGACAGGAACACTGAAGCTTTCTTT; CDR3: CASSRDRNTEAFF
D: TRBD2; J: TRBJ2-5; V: TRBV28; length: 16; size: NA; DNA: TGTGCCAGCAGCACACCCGGACTAGGCCTACAAGAGACCCAGTACTTC; CDR3: CASSTPGLGLQETQYF
D: NA; J: TRBJ1-5; V: TRBV6-6; length: 13; size: few; DNA: TGTGCCAGCAGTTACGGACCGGATCAGCCCCAGCATTTT; CDR3: CASSYGPDQPQHF
D: TRBD1; J: TRBJ1-6; V: TRBV28; length: 14; size: NA; DNA: TGTGCCAGTGACAGGGCTCTCTATAATTCACCCCTCCACTTT; CDR3: CASDRALYNSPLHF
D: TRBD1; J: TRBJ1-2; V: TRBV6-5; length: 13; size: NA; DNA: TGTGCCAGCAGTCCCCGCGGGACAGATGGCTACACCTTC; CDR3: CASSPRGTDGYTF
D: TRBD1; J: TRBJ1-2; V: TRBV2; length: 14; size: NA; DNA: TGTGCCAGCAGACCCGGACAGGGAAGCTATGGCTACACCTTC; CDR3: CASRPGQGSYGYTF
D: NA; J: TRBJ2-7; V: TRBV5-5; length: 12; size: NA; DNA: TGTGCCAGCAGCCCCATATCTTACGAGCAGTACTTC; CDR3: CASSPISYEQYF
D: TRBD1; J: TRBJ2-2; V: TRBV7-3; length: 14; size: NA; DNA: TGTGCCAGCAGCCCCTCGACAGGGACCGGGGAGCTGTTTTTT; CDR3: CASSPSTGTGELFF
D: NA; J: TRBJ2-5; V: TRBV6-6; length: 13; size: NA; DNA: TGTGCCAGCAGTCGGCGGAACCAAGAGACCCAGTACTTC; CDR3: CASSRRNQETQYF
D: NA; J: TRBJ1-5; V: TRBV11-3; length: 17; size: NA; DNA: TGTGCCAGCAGCCCGACATTCATGCAGTATAGCAATCAGCCCCAGCATTTT; CDR3: CASSPTFMQYSNQPQHF
D: TRBD1; J: TRBJ2-1; V: TRBV5-1; length: 15; size: NA; DNA: TGCGCCAGCAGCTCAGGGGGGACAGGACAGAATGAGCAGTTCTTC; CDR3: CASSSGGTGQNEQFF
D: TRBD1; J: TRBJ2-7; V: TRBV6-6; length: 14; size: NA; DNA: TGTGCCAGCAGACGCCGGGACAGGGGCAACGAGCAGTACTTC; CDR3: CASRRRDRGNEQYF
D: TRBD2; J: TRBJ2-7; V: TRBV11-2; length: 13; size: NA; DNA: TGTGCCAGCAGCTTGGGCCTAGCGGGCGAGCAGTACTTC; CDR3: CASSLGLAGEQYF